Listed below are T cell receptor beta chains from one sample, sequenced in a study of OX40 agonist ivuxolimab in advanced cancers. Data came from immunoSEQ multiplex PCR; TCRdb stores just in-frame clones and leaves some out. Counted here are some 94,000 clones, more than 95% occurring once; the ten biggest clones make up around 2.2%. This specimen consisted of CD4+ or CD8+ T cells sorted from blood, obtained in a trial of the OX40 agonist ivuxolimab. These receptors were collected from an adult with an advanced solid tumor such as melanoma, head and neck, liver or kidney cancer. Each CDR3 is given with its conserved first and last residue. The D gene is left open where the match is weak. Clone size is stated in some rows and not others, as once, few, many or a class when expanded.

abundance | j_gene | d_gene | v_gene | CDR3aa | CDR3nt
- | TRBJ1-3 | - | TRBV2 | CASKASSGNTIYF | TGTGCCAGCAAAGCTAGCTCTGGAAACACCATATATTTT
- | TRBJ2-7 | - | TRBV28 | CASSWRQEDEQYF | TGTGCCAGCAGTTGGAGACAGGAGGACGAGCAGTACTTC
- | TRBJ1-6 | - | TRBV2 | CASSDRQFYNSPLHF | TGTGCCAGCAGTGATCGGCAATTCTATAATTCACCCCTCCACTTT
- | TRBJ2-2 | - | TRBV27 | CASSLLTNTGELFF | TGTGCCAGCAGTTTACTCACAAACACCGGGGAGCTGTTTTTT
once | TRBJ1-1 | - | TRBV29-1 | CSDQTENTEAFF | TGCAGCGACCAGACAGAGAACACTGAAGCTTTCTTT
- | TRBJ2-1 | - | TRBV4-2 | CASSQYGTYNEQFF | TGTGCCAGCAGCCAATACGGGACTTACAATGAGCAGTTCTTC
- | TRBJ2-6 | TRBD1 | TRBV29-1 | CSVKPGTGASGANVLTF | TGCAGCGTAAAACCCGGGACAGGGGCCTCTGGGGCCAACGTCCTGACTTTC
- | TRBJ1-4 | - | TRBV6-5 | CASSPYSGDEKLFF | TGTGCCAGCAGTCCCTACAGTGGGGATGAAAAACTGTTTTTT
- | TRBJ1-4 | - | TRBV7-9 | CASSDRLGEDEKLFF | TGTGCCAGCAGCGACCGACTAGGGGAAGATGAAAAACTGTTTTTT
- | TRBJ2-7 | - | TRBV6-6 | CASQIGVSYEQYF | TGTGCCAGCCAAATTGGGGTTTCGTACGAGCAGTACTTC
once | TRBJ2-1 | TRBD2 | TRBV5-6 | CASSLAELAVYNEQFF | TGTGCCAGCAGCTTGGCTGAGCTAGCGGTATACAATGAGCAGTTCTTC
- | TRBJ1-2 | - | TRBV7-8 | CASSLAPPGGAYGYTF | TGTGCCAGCAGCTTAGCCCCCCCCGGGGGAGCCTATGGCTACACCTTC
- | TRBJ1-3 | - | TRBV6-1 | CATKDSSSGNTIYF | TGTGCCACCAAGGACAGTTCCTCTGGAAACACCATATATTTT
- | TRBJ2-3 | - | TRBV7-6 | CASRAGGSGLTDTQYF | TGTGCCAGCAGGGCGGGTGGTAGCGGACTCACAGATACGCAGTATTTT
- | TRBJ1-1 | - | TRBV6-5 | CASSYSGLLNTEAFF | TGTGCCAGCAGTTACTCGGGTCTACTGAACACTGAAGCTTTCTTT
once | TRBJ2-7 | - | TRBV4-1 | CASSRIGGSYEQYF | TGCGCCAGCAGCCGGATAGGGGGCTCCTACGAGCAGTACTTC
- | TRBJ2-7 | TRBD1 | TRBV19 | CASTSGQGASYEQYF | TGTGCCAGTACCTCGGGACAGGGGGCCTCCTACGAGCAGTACTTC
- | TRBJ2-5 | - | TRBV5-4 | CASNRPDSRETQYF | TGTGCCAGCAATCGGCCGGACAGCAGAGAGACCCAGTACTTC
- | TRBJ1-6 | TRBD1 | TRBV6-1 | CASSGRDRHSIPNNSPLHF | TGTGCCAGCAGTGGCCGGGACAGGCACTCCATTCCAAATAATTCACCCCTCCACTTT
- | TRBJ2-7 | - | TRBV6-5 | CASSYGSRSYEQYF | TGTGCCAGCAGTTACGGCAGCAGATCCTACGAGCAGTACTTC
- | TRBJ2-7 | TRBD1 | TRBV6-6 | CASSYTRDRVYEQYF | TGTGCCAGCAGTTACACCCGGGACAGGGTGTACGAGCAGTACTTC
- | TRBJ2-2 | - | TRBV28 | CASSLTTPTTGELFF | TGTGCCAGCTCCTTAACCACCCCGACAACCGGGGAGCTGTTTTTT
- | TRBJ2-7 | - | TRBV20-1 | CSARDSYEQYF | TGCAGTGCTAGGGACTCCTACGAGCAGTACTTC
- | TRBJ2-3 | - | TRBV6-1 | CASPAGLTDTQYF | TGTGCCAGCCCAGCTGGCCTCACAGATACGCAGTATTTT